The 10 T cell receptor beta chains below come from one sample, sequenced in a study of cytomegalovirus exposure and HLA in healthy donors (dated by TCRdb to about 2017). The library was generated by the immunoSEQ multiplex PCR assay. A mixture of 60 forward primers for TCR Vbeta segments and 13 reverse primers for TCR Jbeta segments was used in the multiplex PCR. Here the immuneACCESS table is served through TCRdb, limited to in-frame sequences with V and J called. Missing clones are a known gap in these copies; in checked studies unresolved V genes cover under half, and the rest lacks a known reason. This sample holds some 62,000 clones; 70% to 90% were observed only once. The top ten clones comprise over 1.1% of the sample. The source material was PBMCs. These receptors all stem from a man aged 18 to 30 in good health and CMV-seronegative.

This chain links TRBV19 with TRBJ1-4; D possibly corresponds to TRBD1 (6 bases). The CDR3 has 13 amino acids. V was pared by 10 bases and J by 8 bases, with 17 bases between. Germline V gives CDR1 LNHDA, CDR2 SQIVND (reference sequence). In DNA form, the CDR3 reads TGTGCCACTGGGACACGGCTGGGCGAAAAACTGTTTTTT. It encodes CATGTRLGEKLFF.

Here the CDR3 DNA reads TGCGCCAGCAAACACAAACGTCAGAACACTGAAGCTTTCTTT. Translated: CASKHKRQNTEAFF. The chain combines TRBV5-1 with TRBJ1-1; no definite D call. Germline-derived CDR1 and CDR2 are SGHRS and YFSETQ. CDR3 length equals 14 residues. The V end was cut by 6 bases, the J end by 1 base, with 13 bases between.

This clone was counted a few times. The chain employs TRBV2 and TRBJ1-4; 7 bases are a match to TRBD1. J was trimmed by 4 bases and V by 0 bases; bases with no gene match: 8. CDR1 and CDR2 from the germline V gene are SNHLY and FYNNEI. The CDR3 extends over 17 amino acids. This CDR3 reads CASSEALGTAINEKLFF. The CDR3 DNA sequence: TGTGCCAGCAGTGAAGCGCTTGGGACAGCGATTAATGAAAAACTGTTTTTT.

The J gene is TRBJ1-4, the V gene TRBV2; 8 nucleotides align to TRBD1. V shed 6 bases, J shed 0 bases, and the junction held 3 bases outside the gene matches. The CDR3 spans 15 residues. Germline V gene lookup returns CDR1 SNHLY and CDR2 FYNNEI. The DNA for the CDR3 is TGTGCCAGCAGAGGGACAGGAGCAACTAATGAAAAACTGTTTTTT. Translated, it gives CASRGTGATNEKLFF.

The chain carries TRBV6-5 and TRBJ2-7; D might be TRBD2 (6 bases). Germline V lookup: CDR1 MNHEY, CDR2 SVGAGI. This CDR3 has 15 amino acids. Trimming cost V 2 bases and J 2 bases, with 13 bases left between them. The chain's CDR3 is CASSYGGTVPYEQYF. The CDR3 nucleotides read TGTGCCAGCAGTTACGGGGGGACGGTCCCCTACGAGCAGTACTTC.

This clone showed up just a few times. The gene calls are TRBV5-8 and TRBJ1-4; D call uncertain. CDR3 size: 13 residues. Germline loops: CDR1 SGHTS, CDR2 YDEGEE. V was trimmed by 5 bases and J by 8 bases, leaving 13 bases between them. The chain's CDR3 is CASRRELGEKLFF. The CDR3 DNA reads TGTGCCAGCAGGAGGGAGCTGGGGGAAAAACTGTTTTTT.

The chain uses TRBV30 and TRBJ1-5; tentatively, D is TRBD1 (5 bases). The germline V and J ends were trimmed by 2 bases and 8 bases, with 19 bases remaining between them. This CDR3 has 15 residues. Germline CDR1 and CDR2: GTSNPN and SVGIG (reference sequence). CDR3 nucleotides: TGTGCCTGGAGTCATACTGGGCAGGGTAAAGAGCCCCAGCATTTT. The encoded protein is CAWSHTGQGKEPQHF.

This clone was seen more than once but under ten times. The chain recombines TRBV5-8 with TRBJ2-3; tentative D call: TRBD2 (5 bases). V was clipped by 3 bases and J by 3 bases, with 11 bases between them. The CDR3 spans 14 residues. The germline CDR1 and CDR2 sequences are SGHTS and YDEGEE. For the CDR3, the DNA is TGTGCCAGCAGCTCTGGACTTCGGACAGATACGCAGTATTTT. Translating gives CASSSGLRTDTQYF.

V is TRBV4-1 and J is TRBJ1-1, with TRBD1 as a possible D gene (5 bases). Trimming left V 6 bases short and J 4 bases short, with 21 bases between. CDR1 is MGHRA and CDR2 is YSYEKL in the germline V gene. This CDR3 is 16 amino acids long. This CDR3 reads CASSPELGEAGTEAFF. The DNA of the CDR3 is TGCGCCAGCAGTCCAGAACTAGGGGAGGCGGGCACTGAAGCTTTCTTT.

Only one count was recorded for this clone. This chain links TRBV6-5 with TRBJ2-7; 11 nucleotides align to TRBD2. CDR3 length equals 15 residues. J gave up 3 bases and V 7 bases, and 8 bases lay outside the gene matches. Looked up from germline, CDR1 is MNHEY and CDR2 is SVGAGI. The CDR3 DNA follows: TGTGCCAGCAAATGGGCTAGCGGGGGGCTCTACGAGCAGTACTTC. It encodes CASKWASGGLYEQYF.